One and the same sample provided the 22 T cell receptor beta chains below, sequenced in a study of T cells after yellow fever vaccination. TCRdb called the 5' RACE reads again in MiXCR, with one record for every CDR3 protein. In the table there are 610,000 or so distinct CDR3 sequences, approximately 13% of which are singletons. The material was PBMCs, obtained on the day of the yellow fever booster vaccination. Source of these receptors: a young man who received the YFV17D yellow fever vaccine.

The chain carries TRBV7-2 and TRBJ2-3, with 11 bases identical to TRBD2. The CDR3 covers 16 residues. J was trimmed by 5 bases and V by 5 bases; bases with no gene match: 9. CDR1 and CDR2 from the germline V gene are SGHTA and FQGNSA. CDR3 in amino acids: CASSRTLAGALDTQYF. CDR3 coding DNA: TGTGCCAGCAGCCGCACACTAGCGGGAGCGCTAGATACGCAGTATTTT.

V is TRBV7-2 and J is TRBJ2-3; 9 bases are a match to TRBD1. Germline loops: CDR1 SGHTA, CDR2 FQGNSA. The CDR3 runs to 16 residues. The V and J ends lost 6 bases and 0 bases, in that order; junction bases with no gene match: 7. CDR3 coding DNA: TGTGCCAGCAGTAAATCGGACAGGGGAAGCACAGATACGCAGTATTTT. Its protein is CASSKSDRGSTDTQYF.

The V gene is TRBV12-3 or TRBV12-4, the J gene TRBJ2-5, with D uncertain. Trimming removed 6 bases at V and 5 bases at J, with 19 bases between. The CDR3 contains 15 residues. The CDR3 sequence: CASRTDHYQTETQYF. CDR3 nucleotide sequence: TGTGCCAGCAGAACTGACCACTATCAGACGGAGACCCAGTACTTC.

This clonotype was picked up a small number of times. The J gene is TRBJ2-7, the V gene TRBV7-2, with D perhaps being TRBD1 or TRBD2 (6 bases each). V gave up 3 bases and J gave up 5 bases, with 11 bases separating them. Germline V CDR1 and CDR2: SGHTA, FQGNSA. The CDR3 totals 13 residues. CDR3 DNA: TGTGCCAGCAGCTTGGGGGGCAAGGACGAGCAGTACTTC. Amino acid sequence: CASSLGGKDEQYF. Looking up the rest from reference TRBV7-2 and TRBJ2-7 gives the full variable domain: GAGVSQSPSNKVTEKGKDVELRCDPISGHTALYWYRQSLGQGLEFLIYFQGNSAPDKSGLPSDRFSAERTGGSVSTLTIQRTQQEDSAVYLCASSLGGKDEQYFGPGTRLTVT.

The chain uses TRBV20-1 and TRBJ1-6, with D perhaps TRBD1 (5 bases). Germline V CDR1 and CDR2: DFQATT, SNEGSKA (reference sequence). The CDR3 runs 14 residues. With 1 base removed from V and 9 bases from J, the gap between germline ends came to 13 bases. CDR3 nucleotides: TGCAGTGCTAGAGGTGGGGCAGAAAGTTCACCCCTCCACTTT. Its protein product is CSARGGAESSPLHF.

This clonotype was counted between two and nine times. The gene calls are TRBV5-1 and TRBJ2-7, with D possibly TRBD1 on 6 matching bases. This CDR3 region has 15 residues. The ends were cut back, 3 bases at V and 1 base at J, with 14 bases in the middle. The germline CDR1 and CDR2 sequences are SGHRS and YFSETQ. The CDR3 nucleotides read TGCGCCAGCAGCTCCGGACAGTGGGTTTCCTACGAGCAGTACTTC. Its translation: CASSSGQWVSYEQYF. The variable domain in full, with the rest retrieved from reference TRBV5-1 and TRBJ2-7, is KAGVTQTPRYLIKTRGQQVTLSCSPISGHRSVSWYQQTPGQGLQFLFEYFSETQRNKGNFPGRFSGRQFSNSRSEMNVSTLELGDSALYLCASSSGQWVSYEQYFGPGTRLTVT.

V usage is TRBV25-1 and J usage is TRBJ2-1; 11 bases map to TRBD1. CDR3 length equals 15 residues. Trimming removed 4 bases from V and 8 bases from J; junction bases left unmatched: 7. Germline V gene lookup returns CDR1 MGHDK and CDR2 SYGVNS. The CDR3 here is CASSGGQGVAHEQFF. The CDR3 DNA reads TGTGCCAGCAGTGGGGGACAGGGGGTTGCCCATGAGCAGTTCTTC.

This clonotype occurred a few times. The rearrangement links TRBV7-2 to TRBJ2-7; D ambiguous. The CDR3 consists of 16 residues. V gave up 1 base and J gave up 0 bases, with 13 bases separating them. Germline CDR1 SGHTA, CDR2 FQGNSA. CDR3: CASSLEPLTGSYEQYF. Here the CDR3 DNA reads TGTGCCAGCAGCTTAGAGCCCCTCACCGGCTCCTACGAGCAGTACTTC.

The chain employs TRBV12-5 and TRBJ1-5; D ambiguous. V was pared by 0 bases and J by 6 bases, with 3 bases between. CDR1 is LGHNT and CDR2 is FRNRAP in the germline V gene. The CDR3 contains 12 residues. The CDR3, as DNA: TGTGCTAGTGGTTTGGTGGGTCAGCCCCAGCATTTT. Its translation: CASGLVGQPQHF.

This chain uses TRBV18 with TRBJ2-1; TRBD2 might be the D (5 bases). Trimming took off 4 bases at V and 3 bases at J, with 13 bases between the two ends. In germline, CDR1 is KGHSH, CDR2 LQKENI. The CDR3 contains 15 residues. CDR3 nucleotide sequence: TGTGCCAGCTCACAATTGGCGGGCGACTACAATGAGCAGTTCTTC. Translation gives CASSQLAGDYNEQFF.

The CDR3 protein is CASSLERSRSYEQYF. DNA for the CDR3: TGTGCCAGCAGTTTAGAGAGGAGCAGGTCCTACGAGCAGTACTTC. The genes are TRBV12-3 or TRBV12-4 and TRBJ2-7; D not certain. Trimming removed 1 base at V and 1 base at J, with 11 bases between. This CDR3 has 15 amino acids.

V is TRBV20-1 and J is TRBJ2-5; TRBD2 matches at 12 bases. Trimming took 0 bases from V and 4 from J; bases not matched to a gene: 9. The CDR3 runs 17 residues. In germline, CDR1 is DFQATT, CDR2 SNEGSKA (reference sequence). CDR3 sequence (DNA): TGCAGTGCTAGAGACCTAGGACTAGCGGGATTCCCAGAGACCCAGTACTTC. Protein sequence: CSARDLGLAGFPETQYF.

This clonotype showed up just a few times. The V and J genes are TRBV20-1 and TRBJ1-1, with D possibly matching TRBD1 (5 bases). V lost 3 bases to trimming and J lost 0 bases, with 11 bases between them. Per germline, CDR1 DFQATT and CDR2 SNEGSKA (reference sequence). CDR3 size: 14 residues. The CDR3 reads CSARSGALNTEAFF. Here the CDR3 DNA reads TGCAGTGCTAGGTCTGGGGCCTTGAACACTGAAGCTTTCTTT.

This rearrangement joins TRBV5-6 to TRBJ2-1; unclear D gene. Germline CDR1 is SGHDT and CDR2 is YYEEEE. The V gene lost 4 bases and the J gene lost 0 bases, with 11 bases spanning the gap. The length of the CDR3 is 15 residues. CDR3 bases: TGTGCCAGCAGCCCGGACGTGTACTCCTACAATGAGCAGTTCTTC. Its protein product is CASSPDVYSYNEQFF.

V and J are TRBV10-2 and TRBJ2-7, with a possible D match to TRBD2 (7 bases). Germline lookup yields CDR1 WSHSY and CDR2 SAAADI. V lost 8 bases and J lost 4, with 21 bases in between. The CDR3 contains 15 residues. CDR3 region: CASEGLGGGLYEQYF. The CDR3 DNA reads as TGCGCCAGCGAGGGTCTGGGCGGGGGCCTGTACGAGCAGTACTTC.

This clonotype came up a few times. The chain combines TRBV20-1 with TRBJ2-5, with 8 positions matching TRBD1. CDR1 DFQATT and CDR2 SNEGSKA come from the germline V gene (reference sequence). V lost 5 bases, J lost 3 bases, and 11 bases stayed unmatched. There are 15 residues in the CDR3. CDR3 sequence reads: CSASRQGIGEETQYF. In DNA, the CDR3 is TGCAGTGCTTCTAGACAGGGGATAGGAGAAGAGACCCAGTACTTC.

This rearrangement joins TRBV12-3 or TRBV12-4 to TRBJ1-1; D perhaps matches TRBD1 (5 bases). V was cut by 3 bases and J by 0 bases, with 11 bases left in between. This CDR3 has 15 amino acids. In DNA form, the CDR3 reads TGTGCCAGCAGTTTCGGGACGAGAGTGAACACTGAAGCTTTCTTT. This codes for CASSFGTRVNTEAFF.

This sequence joins TRBV5-1 and TRBJ2-2; 9 positions match TRBD2. The CDR3 extends over 15 amino acids. The germline CDR1 and CDR2 sequences are SGHRS and YFSETQ. V trimming: 5 bases; J trimming: 5 bases; junction bases outside the gene matches: 7. The CDR3 region has the DNA TGCGCCAGCAGTAGGATAGCGGGAGAAACCGGGGAGCTGTTTTTT. This translates into CASSRIAGETGELFF.

This clonotype appeared many times. The V gene is TRBV29-1, the J gene TRBJ2-7, with 16 positions matching TRBD2. The CDR3 is 19 amino acids. The germline CDR1 and CDR2 sequences are SQVTM and ANQGSEA. The junction had 16 bases not matched to a gene; V was cut back by 5 bases and J by 3 bases. In DNA, the CDR3 is TGCAGCGTTTCGCACTCTGAACCGGGACTAGCGGGAGGGCTCTACGAGCAGTACTTC. Protein sequence: CSVSHSEPGLAGGLYEQYF.

This clonotype has only a few counts. The chain employs TRBV6-1 and TRBJ1-2; possible D gene TRBD1, 5 bases. The CDR3 spans 13 residues. In germline, CDR1 is MNHNS, CDR2 SASEGT. Trimming cost V 5 bases and J 6 bases, with 13 bases left between them. In nucleotides, the CDR3 is TGTGCCAGCAGTAAGGGGCTAGAACATGGCTACACCTTC. Amino acids: CASSKGLEHGYTF.

This clonotype was observed a few times. The chain employs TRBV5-5 and TRBJ1-1; D call uncertain. The CDR3 runs to 12 residues. V was shortened by 1 base and J by 7 bases, with 8 bases between the two germline ends. Looked up from germline, CDR1 is SGHKS and CDR2 is YYEKEE (reference sequence). CDR3 sequence reads: CASSLRFREAFF. The CDR3 DNA sequence: TGTGCCAGCAGCTTGCGCTTTCGTGAAGCTTTCTTT.

This chain uses TRBV9 with TRBJ2-7; D assignment may be TRBD1 or TRBD2 (6 bases each). Per the germline V gene, CDR1 is SGDLS and CDR2 is YYNGEE. The CDR3 is 15 amino acids. V dropped 3 bases and J dropped 6 bases, with 19 bases sitting between them. CDR3 region: CASSASPGGLSEQYF. The DNA for the CDR3 is TGTGCCAGCAGCGCCTCCCCCGGGGGCCTCTCCGAGCAGTACTTC. Supplemented by reference TRBV9 and TRBJ2-7, the full variable domain reads DSGVTQTPKHLITATGQRVTLRCSPRSGDLSVYWYQQSLDQGLQFLIQYYNGEERAKGNILERFSAQQFPDLHSELNLSSLELGDSALYFCASSASPGGLSEQYFGPGTRLTVT.